What follows are 22 T cell receptor beta chains derived from one specimen sequenced in a study of blood T cell repertoires in COVID-19. Here immunoSEQ multiplex PCR was the method, and the copy in TCRdb shows in-frame clones only, minus some. The sample consists of 30,000 to 50,000 clones, 80% of them appearing once. The sequenced sample was peripheral blood. These receptors originate from a man older than 75 with active or convalescent COVID-19.

The V call is TRBV5-5, the J call TRBJ2-3; 8 nucleotides match TRBD1. The V segment lost 4 bases and the J segment 2 bases; nucleotides outside the gene matches: 12. Germline CDR1 SGHKS, CDR2 YYEKEE (reference sequence). CDR3 size: 17 residues. The CDR3 spells CASSHGTGPIYTDTQYF. CDR3 DNA: TGTGCCAGCAGCCATGGGACAGGCCCGATTTACACAGATACGCAGTATTTT.

DNA of the CDR3: TGTGCCAGCAGCCAAGGGGTCGAAGCCCGGACAGGGGCTCAGCCCCAGCATTTT. Protein product: CASSQGVEARTGAQPQHF. The rearrangement joins TRBV3-1 (or the pseudogene TRBV3-2) to TRBJ1-5, with TRBD1 identical over 9 bases. Germline CDR1 and CDR2: LGHDT and YNNKEL (reference sequence). Germline trimming cut 1 base from V and 6 bases from J; bases unmatched to any gene: 13. The CDR3 has 18 residues.

This chain uses TRBV28 with TRBJ1-6, with D unclear. The CDR3 is made up of 16 amino acids. The V end was cut by 2 bases, the J end by 0 bases, with 8 bases between. Germline assignment: CDR1 MDHEN and CDR2 SYDVKM. The DNA for the CDR3 is TGTGCCAGCAGTTTAGCCCTAAGCTCCTATAATTCACCCCTCCACTTT. Amino acid sequence: CASSLALSSYNSPLHF.

The J gene is TRBJ1-2, the V gene TRBV2, with TRBD1 as a possible D gene (6 bases). Germline values: CDR1 SNHLY, CDR2 FYNNEI. The CDR3 extends over 13 amino acids. V gave up 5 bases and J gave up 3 bases, with 10 bases separating them. The CDR3 DNA reads as TGTGCCAGCAGTTTCGGACAGTACTATGGCTACACCTTC. Amino acid sequence: CASSFGQYYGYTF.

The V gene is TRBV28, the J gene TRBJ1-2; 8 bases match TRBD1. Germline values: CDR1 MDHEN, CDR2 SYDVKM. The CDR3 loop spans 14 amino acids. With 6 bases clipped from V and 2 bases from J, the junction kept 5 bases outside the gene matches. The CDR3 DNA is TGTGCCAGCAGGGCAGGGGGCGCCAACTATGGCTACACCTTC. It yields the protein CASRAGGANYGYTF.

J is TRBJ1-3 and V is TRBV19; the D gene is possibly TRBD1 (5 bases). Germline CDR1 and CDR2: LNHDA and SQIVND (reference sequence). V lost 8 bases and J lost 0, with 14 bases in between. The CDR3 consists of 15 residues. CDR3 sequence (DNA): TGTGCCAGTTCTGGGGCTTTCCACTCTGGAAACACCATATATTTT. Translation: CASSGAFHSGNTIYF.

Remarks on this clone: This could be a read error, since a much larger clone is one nucleotide away. The V call is TRBV3-1 (or the pseudogene TRBV3-2), the J call TRBJ2-1, with D possibly matching TRBD2 (6 bases). Trimming cost V 7 bases and J 7 bases, with 17 bases left between them. Germline values: CDR1 LGHDT, CDR2 YNNKEL (reference sequence). The CDR3 loop spans 14 amino acids. The CDR3 sequence: CASNHGGVGNEQFF. CDR3 nucleotide sequence: TGTGCCAGCAACCACGGCGGGGTTGGGAATGAGCAGTTCTTC.

The chain is built from TRBV4-2 and TRBJ2-5; 8 bases are a match to TRBD1. Germline V gene lookup returns CDR1 LGHNA and CDR2 YNFKEQ. The CDR3 has 17 residues. V gave up 3 bases and J gave up 4 bases; unmatched junction bases: 13. In DNA, the CDR3 is TGTGCCAGCAGCCAGCTTCCGACAGGGGACGGGGCAGAGACCCAGTACTTC. Translating it yields CASSQLPTGDGAETQYF.

The CDR3 protein is CASSYSALDTQYF. The CDR3 DNA reads as TGTGCCAGCAGTTACTCGGCTTTGGATACGCAGTATTTT. The chain couples TRBV6-2 or TRBV6-3 to TRBJ2-3; D remains ambiguous. CDR1 is MNHEY, CDR2 SVGEGT, per germline. V shed 0 bases and J shed 6 bases, with 7 bases lying between them. CDR3 length equals 13 residues.

This clone showed up just a few times. The chain's CDR3 is CASSLSLGDRNTEAFF. Here the CDR3 DNA reads TGTGCCAGCAGTTTGTCCCTCGGGGACAGAAACACTGAAGCTTTCTTT. The chain couples TRBV28 to TRBJ1-1; 7 positions agree with TRBD1. The CDR3 sequence is 16 residues long. V lost 3 bases and J lost 2; bases outside the gene matches: 9. Germline V lookup: CDR1 MDHEN, CDR2 SYDVKM.

The chain combines TRBV18 with TRBJ2-1, with D possibly being TRBD2 (6 bases). Germline V gene data show CDR1 as KGHSH and CDR2 as LQKENI. This CDR3 region has 13 residues. Trimming stripped 4 bases from V and 6 bases from J, with 10 bases between. The CDR3 DNA reads as TGTGCCAGCTCACTGGCGGAGGGCAATGAGCAGTTCTTC. It specifies CASSLAEGNEQFF. The full variable domain, completed using reference TRBV18 and TRBJ2-1, is NAGVMQNPRHLVRRRGQEARLRCSPMKGHSHVYWYRQLPEEGLKFMVYLQKENIIDESGMPKERFSAEFPKEGPSILRIQQVVRGDSAAYFCASSLAEGNEQFFGPGTRLTVL.

This clone was counted a few times. V gene TRBV27 combines with J gene TRBJ2-7, with 9 bases that match TRBD2. Per the germline V gene, CDR1 is MNHEY and CDR2 is SMNVEV (reference sequence). CDR3 length: 17 residues. V lost 5 bases to trimming and J lost 1 base; unmatched junction nucleotides: 12. The CDR3 spells CASSPSWAGGLSYEQYF. The CDR3 bases are TGTGCCAGCAGTCCGAGTTGGGCGGGGGGGTTATCCTACGAGCAGTACTTC.

The chain carries TRBV5-1 and TRBJ1-2; 8 bases map to TRBD1. The V segment lost 4 bases and the J segment 4 bases; nucleotides outside the gene matches: 9. The CDR3 runs to 15 residues. The germline CDR1 and CDR2 sequences are SGHRS and YFSETQ. The CDR3 region has the DNA TGCGCCAGCAGCATTGGACAGGGAGGTACCTATGGCTACACCTTC. This sequence encodes CASSIGQGGTYGYTF.

In the case of this clone: Its ends do not fully match the called genes, so a read error is possible. The CDR3 nucleotides read TGTGCCAGCAGGGAAGCGGGAGCCTACTCCTACGAGCAGTACTTC. Protein: CASREAGAYSYEQYF. V usage is TRBV6-1 and J usage is TRBJ2-7; 8 bases are shared with TRBD2. CDR1 MNHNS and CDR2 SASEGT come from the germline V gene. The CDR3 is made up of 15 amino acids.

The rearrangement uses TRBV5-4 and TRBJ1-4; D is uncertain. The CDR3 is 15 residues long. Trimming left V 0 bases short and J 6 bases short, with 12 bases between. Germline V gives CDR1 SGHNT, CDR2 YYREEE (reference sequence). For the CDR3, the DNA is TGTGCCAGCAGCTTGGATGGGAGGGAGGATGAAAAACTGTTTTTT. It codes for CASSLDGREDEKLFF.

The chain recombines TRBV4-3 with TRBJ1-4; possible D gene TRBD1, 5 bases. V was clipped by 0 bases and J by 5 bases, with 10 bases between them. CDR1 LGHNA and CDR2 YSLEER come from the germline V gene. The CDR3 loop spans 15 amino acids. The CDR3 region is CASSQEGVRNEKLFF. In DNA, the CDR3 is TGCGCCAGCAGCCAAGAAGGGGTACGGAATGAAAAACTGTTTTTT.

The chain carries TRBV11-3 and TRBJ2-1; 9 bases are a match to TRBD2. The CDR3 spans 15 residues. Germline V gene lookup returns CDR1 SGHNT and CDR2 YENEEA. Trimming took 3 bases from V and 5 from J; bases not matched to a gene: 5. CDR3 amino acids: CASSFGREGDNEQFF. DNA for the CDR3: TGTGCCAGCAGCTTCGGGCGGGAGGGGGACAATGAGCAGTTCTTC.

This chain links TRBV6-5 with TRBJ2-7; 10 bases match TRBD1. CDR3 length equals 16 residues. V lost 0 bases to trimming and J lost 4 bases; unmatched junction nucleotides: 6. CDR1 and CDR2 (germline): MNHEY, SVGAGI. In nucleotides, the CDR3 is TGTGCCAGCAGTTACTCGACTGGGACAGGGGTTTACGAGCAGTACTTC. As protein: CASSYSTGTGVYEQYF.

This rearrangement joins TRBV5-5 to TRBJ1-4, with 7 bases aligning to TRBD1. The ends lost 0 bases at V and 5 bases at J; junction bases unmatched: 7. This CDR3 is 16 amino acids long. Germline assignment: CDR1 SGHKS and CDR2 YYEKEE (reference sequence). CDR3 in DNA: TGTGCCAGCAGCTTGGCCCCGACAGGGCTGAATGAAAAACTGTTTTTT. Protein product: CASSLAPTGLNEKLFF.

The rearrangement uses TRBV9 and TRBJ2-1; 10 positions match TRBD1. Germline CDR1 reads SGDLS; CDR2 reads YYNGEE. V lost 3 bases, J lost 9 bases, and 18 bases stayed unmatched. The CDR3 loop spans 18 amino acids. The CDR3 DNA sequence: TGTGCCAGCAGCGCTAGTGCCCGACAGGGGGCACGGTGGGGTGAGCAGTTCTTC. Amino acids: CASSASARQGARWGEQFF.

The chain carries TRBV7-2 and TRBJ1-2; possibly TRBD1 for D (6 bases). The CDR3 has 12 amino acids. The germline V gene has CDR1 SGHTA and CDR2 FQGNSA. With 4 bases removed from V and 5 bases from J, the gap between germline ends came to 8 bases. CDR3 sequence reads: CASSSTGYGYTF. The CDR3 DNA follows: TGTGCCAGCAGCTCTACAGGGTATGGCTACACCTTC.

This clone occurred once. The rearrangement joins TRBV9 to TRBJ2-3; TRBD2 aligns across 9 bases. Trimming removed 1 base from V and 6 bases from J; junction bases left unmatched: 3. CDR3 length: 14 residues. Per the germline V gene, CDR1 is SGDLS and CDR2 is YYNGEE. The chain's CDR3 is CASSVRLADDTQYF. The DNA for the CDR3 is TGTGCCAGCAGCGTAAGACTAGCGGACGATACGCAGTATTTT. Full variable domain (remainder filled in from reference TRBV9 and TRBJ2-3): DSGVTQTPKHLITATGQRVTLRCSPRSGDLSVYWYQQSLDQGLQFLIQYYNGEERAKGNILERFSAQQFPDLHSELNLSSLELGDSALYFCASSVRLADDTQYFGPGTRLTVL.